The 10 T cell receptor beta chains reported below all come from one sample, sequenced in a study of T cell responses to AZD1222 COVID-19 vaccine. Some clones are missing from TCRdb's copy, which holds only in-frame ones; the method was immunoSEQ multiplex PCR. The sample lists 150,000 to 180,000 clones; 70% to 90% were seen once. The sequenced sample was peripheral blood, obtained on day 0 of MenACWY control vaccination. Receptors originate from an adult in good health.

This chain connects TRBV2 to TRBJ2-1; no firm D call. Germline CDR1 and CDR2: SNHLY and FYNNEI. Trimming shortened V by 8 bases and J by 2 bases, and 16 bases separated the two germline ends. This CDR3 is built from 15 residues. The CDR3 DNA sequence: TGTGCCAGCTTGGCGGCGGAACAGCCCTACAATGAGCAGTTCTTC. Its translation is CASLAAEQPYNEQFF.

This chain uses TRBV7-8 with TRBJ1-5; D gene unclear. The germline V gene encodes CDR1 SGHVS and CDR2 FQNEAQ. The CDR3 length is 17 residues. V lost 0 bases, J lost 1 base, and 13 bases lay in between. The CDR3, as DNA: TGTGCCAGCAGCTTAGCGGCGATCCACACGAGCAATCAGCCCCAGCATTTT. Translating it yields CASSLAAIHTSNQPQHF.

V and J are TRBV30 and TRBJ1-3; no definite D call. The CDR3 contains 12 residues. From germline, CDR1 is GTSNPN and CDR2 SVGIG (reference sequence). V lost 3 bases and J 4 bases, leaving 7 bases between the germline ends. CDR3 bases: TGTGCCTGGAGCAAGTCGGGAAACACCATATATTTT. It encodes CAWSKSGNTIYF.

V gene TRBV6-5 combines with J gene TRBJ2-2, with 8 positions matching TRBD1. Germline-derived CDR1 and CDR2 are MNHEY and SVGAGI. J gave up 2 bases and V 2 bases, and 4 bases lay outside the gene matches. CDR3 length: 16 amino acids. The CDR3 spells CASSYVRGPNTGELFF. The CDR3 region has the DNA TGTGCCAGCAGTTACGTCAGGGGGCCTAACACCGGGGAGCTGTTTTTT.

This chain links TRBV28 with TRBJ2-2, with 9 bases lining up with TRBD1. After removal of 3 bases from V and 4 bases from J, the junction contained 12 bases not matched to a gene. CDR1 is MDHEN, CDR2 SYDVKM, per germline. The CDR3 runs 18 residues. DNA for the CDR3: TGTGCCAGCAGTTTGCTAGGGACAGGGTTCGGATTCACCGGGGAGCTGTTTTTT. This sequence encodes CASSLLGTGFGFTGELFF.

The CDR3 DNA reads TGCGCCAGCAGCCAGGGCGGGACTAGCGGCACAGATACGCAGTATTTT. Translation gives CASSQGGTSGTDTQYF. This rearrangement joins TRBV4-1 to TRBJ2-3; 10 bases are shared with TRBD2. This CDR3 region has 16 residues. Germline assignment: CDR1 MGHRA and CDR2 YSYEKL. V lost 3 bases, J lost 1 base, and 4 bases stayed unmatched.

A single count supports this clone. This chain joins TRBV18 and TRBJ2-2; the D gene is possibly TRBD2 (5 bases). There are 14 residues in the CDR3. The germline V and J ends were trimmed by 5 bases and 16 bases, with 23 bases remaining between them. Looked up from germline, CDR1 is KGHSH and CDR2 is LQKENI. CDR3 sequence (DNA): TGTGCCAGCTCATCCGAGGGCGCACCTAAGATACGGTTTTTT. The encoded protein is CASSSEGAPKIRFF.

The chain couples TRBV10-2 to TRBJ1-6; tentatively, D is TRBD1 (5 bases). Germline lookup yields CDR1 WSHSY and CDR2 SAAADI. The CDR3 is made up of 16 amino acids. V lost 3 bases and J 9 bases, leaving 18 bases between the germline ends. For the CDR3, the DNA is TGCGCCAGCAGTGAATTTAGGGGTCAGGTCGGTTCACCCCTCCACTTT. Translating it yields CASSEFRGQVGSPLHF.

The CDR3 spells CASRGNTGTGELFF. DNA of the CDR3: TGCGCCAGCAGAGGAAATACAGGGACCGGGGAGCTGTTTTTT. This chain connects TRBV5-1 to TRBJ2-2; D is possibly TRBD1 (6 bases). Germline V gene data show CDR1 as SGHRS and CDR2 as YFSETQ. Trimming took off 5 bases at V and 5 bases at J, with 13 bases between the two ends. The CDR3 length is 14 residues.

The table lists this clone with a count of one. V usage is TRBV9 and J usage is TRBJ1-4, with 7 bases aligning to TRBD1. Germline CDR1 reads SGDLS; CDR2 reads YYNGEE. This CDR3 has 14 amino acids. With 4 bases clipped from V and 8 bases from J, the junction kept 8 bases outside the gene matches. In DNA, the CDR3 is TGTGCCAGCAGCAGGGACAGCGGACAGGAAAAACTGTTTTTT. Amino acids: CASSRDSGQEKLFF.